Ten or more counts support the clone carrying this T cell receptor beta chain. Its antigen remains unknown. TCR beta CDR3 regions were amplified from RNA transcripts. The HTBI set primed first-round TCR CDR3 RT-PCR. MiXCR, applied by TCRdb to the multiplex PCR reads, yields one record per CDR3 protein. Of 300,000 to 350,000 distinct CDR3 sequences in the sample, over 15% were seen once. Trimming left V 2 bases short and J 5 bases short, with 11 bases between. The germline gives CDR1 DFQATT, CDR2 SNEGSKA (reference sequence). The CDR3 length is 13 residues. The sample is drawn from a study of T cells in Graves' hyperthyroidism and ophthalmopathy. General study findings and limits: For ophthalmopathy, model prediction preceded onset by a median roughly 6.2 months.

Not enrolled were patients with uncontrolled infection, other autoimmune disease, pregnancy or lactation. PBMCs were derived from around 10 ml fresh peripheral blood. This sequence was found in a woman aged 45 to 65 with Graves' hyperthyroidism. The sequenced sample was blood. The chain is built from TRBV20-1 and TRBJ2-3; D possibly corresponds to TRBD2 (5 bases). As DNA, the CDR3 is TGCAGTGCTAGAACTAGTTACGGAGATACGCAGTATTTT. This translates into CSARTSYGDTQYF.